Sequencing of this T cell receptor beta chain was carried out in a study of cytomegalovirus exposure and HLA in healthy donors. CDR1 and CDR2 (germline): MNHNS, SASEGT. The CDR3 spans 13 residues. V shed 5 bases and J 3 bases; nucleotides not matched to a gene: 3. This clone was picked up a small number of times. This PCR relied on a set of 60 Vbeta primers and 13 Jbeta primers. Profiling relied on immunoSEQ multiplex PCR, and the TCRdb table lists in-frame clones only, not all of them. This table has about 210,000 clones, more than 70% appearing once. This sequence joins TRBV6-1 and TRBJ2-7, with 8 bases fitting TRBD1. Sequencing used PBMCs. The receptor's source is a boy aged 5 to 17 in good health and CMV-seronegative. CDR3 sequence: CASSSGQGYEQYF. The CDR3 DNA reads TGTGCCAGCAGTTCCGGACAGGGCTACGAGCAGTACTTC.